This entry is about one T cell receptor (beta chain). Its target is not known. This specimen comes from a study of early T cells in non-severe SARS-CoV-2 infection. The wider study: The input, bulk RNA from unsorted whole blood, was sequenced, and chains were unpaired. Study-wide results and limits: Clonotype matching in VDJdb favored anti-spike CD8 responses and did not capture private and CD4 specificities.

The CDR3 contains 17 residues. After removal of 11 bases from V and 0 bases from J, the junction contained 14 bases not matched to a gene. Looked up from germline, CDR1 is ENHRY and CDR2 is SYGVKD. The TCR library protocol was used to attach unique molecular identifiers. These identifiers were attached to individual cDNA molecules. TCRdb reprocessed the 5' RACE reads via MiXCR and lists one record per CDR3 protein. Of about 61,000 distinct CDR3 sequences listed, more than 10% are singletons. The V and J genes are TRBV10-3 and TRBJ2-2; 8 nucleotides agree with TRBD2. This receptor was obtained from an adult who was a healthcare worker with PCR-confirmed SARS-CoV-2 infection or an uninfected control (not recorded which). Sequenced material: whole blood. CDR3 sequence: CAVGGGSQRTNTGELFF. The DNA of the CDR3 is TGTGCCGTCGGGGGGGGCTCCCAGCGCACGAACACCGGGGAGCTGTTTTTT.